This T cell receptor (beta chain) was retrieved from a study of blood T cell repertoires in COVID-19. Study at large: The analysed material was cDNA or gDNA that came from T cells, B-cell-depleted T cells, or PBMCs.

Sequencing used immunoSEQ multiplex PCR; TCRdb keeps in-frame clones, though not all of them. Found here are around 250,000 clones, 86% of them singletons; the top ten hold approximately 13%. Trimming stripped 0 bases from V and 8 bases from J, with 17 bases between. The CDR3 length is 16 residues. Germline V gene data show CDR1 as SGHRS and CDR2 as YFSETQ. The chain links TRBV5-1 to TRBJ1-4; D is perhaps TRBD1 (6 bases). The sample was peripheral blood. The sequence was obtained from a man older than 75 with acute or convalescent COVID-19. The CDR3 DNA reads TGCGCCAGCAGCTTGGGAACAGGGCAATTCAACGAAAAACTGTTTTTT. Its translation: CASSLGTGQFNEKLFF.